Shown below are 14 T cell receptor beta chains from a single sample sequenced in a study of cytomegalovirus exposure and HLA in healthy donors (dated by TCRdb to about 2017). The library was made by the immunoSEQ multiplex PCR assay. A mixture of 60 forward primers for TCR Vbeta segments and 13 reverse primers for TCR Jbeta segments was used in the multiplex PCR. Here the immuneACCESS table is served through TCRdb, limited to in-frame sequences with V and J called. Missing clones are a known gap in these copies; in checked studies unresolved V genes cover under half, and the rest lacks a known reason. The sample table holds about 110,000 clones, of which around four fifths were seen once. Approximately 8.6% of the sample comes from the top ten. Sample: PBMCs. The receptors here all came from a woman between 35 and 50 years old in good health and CMV-seropositive.

V gene TRBV4-2 combines with J gene TRBJ2-5; 7 bases align to TRBD1. The V gene end was trimmed by 1 base and the J gene end by 3 bases; junction bases not matched to a gene: 2. The CDR3 loop spans 14 amino acids. CDR1 and CDR2 from the germline V gene are LGHNA and YNFKEQ. The CDR3 bases are TGTGCCAGCAGCCAAGCAACAGGGGAAGAGACCCAGTACTTC. Protein product: CASSQATGEETQYF.

Comment on this clone: The sample carries other DNA sequences with the same CDR3. The chain joins TRBV7-2 to TRBJ2-5, with 16 bases aligning to TRBD2. The ends lost 6 bases at V and 5 bases at J; junction bases unmatched: 9. The CDR3 length is 17 residues. Germline values: CDR1 SGHTA, CDR2 FQGNSA. In nucleotides, the CDR3 is TGTGCCAGCAGTTCGGGACTAGCGGGGGGGCGCGGGGAGACCCAGTACTTC. It translates to CASSSGLAGGRGETQYF.

This chain uses TRBV5-5 with TRBJ2-7; D not resolved. The V and J ends lost 0 bases and 13 bases respectively, with 17 bases between them. The germline CDR1 and CDR2 sequences are SGHKS and YYEKEE (reference sequence). The CDR3 runs to 13 residues. CDR3 loop: CASSLGLAPQIYF. As DNA, the CDR3 is TGTGCCAGCAGCTTGGGTTTGGCCCCACAGATATACTTC.

In the case of this clone: The junction shows a germline mismatch at one end, possibly a read error. The rearrangement uses TRBV11-1 and TRBJ2-1; the match to TRBD2 covers 10 bases. The CDR3 length is 17 residues. Germline V gene data show CDR1 as SGHAT and CDR2 as FQDESV (reference sequence). The CDR3 protein is CASRLAGGDYTNNEQFF. DNA for the CDR3: TGTGCCAGCAGATTAGCGGGGGGAGACTATACAAACAATGAGCAGTTCTTC.

The V and J genes are TRBV19 and TRBJ2-7; D is perhaps TRBD1 (5 bases). The CDR3 totals 13 residues. V gave up 5 bases and J gave up 3 bases, with 11 bases separating them. Germline CDR1 and CDR2: LNHDA and SQIVND (reference sequence). The DNA of the CDR3 is TGTGCCAGTAGTTGGGGCGGATACTACGAGCAGTACTTC. Protein: CASSWGGYYEQYF.

The gene calls are TRBV18 and TRBJ2-5; 11 bases are a match to TRBD2. Trimming took 3 bases from V and 2 from J; bases not matched to a gene: 8. The germline CDR1 and CDR2 sequences are KGHSH and LQKENI. CDR3 size: 17 residues. The CDR3 nucleotides are TGTGCCAGCTCACCCTCTAGCGGGGGGAGACGACAAGAGACCCAGTACTTC. It translates to CASSPSSGGRRQETQYF.

The gene calls are TRBV5-4 and TRBJ1-6, with TRBD1 as a possible D gene (6 bases). Trimming pared 6 bases from V and 11 bases from J, leaving 18 bases between. CDR1 is SGHNT and CDR2 is YYREEE in the germline V gene (reference sequence). This CDR3 is built from 14 residues. The CDR3 sequence is CASNLRGKRAPLHF. CDR3 DNA: TGTGCCAGCAACCTGAGGGGGAAAAGGGCACCCCTCCACTTT.

This clone has only one observation. The chain carries TRBV25-1 and TRBJ2-1; D is possibly TRBD2 (6 bases). CDR1 and CDR2 (germline): MGHDK, SYGVNS. This CDR3 has 14 amino acids. The ends were cut back, 5 bases at V and 6 bases at J, with 14 bases in the middle. The CDR3 region has the DNA TGTGCCAGCAGTTGGGGCGGGAAGGTCAATGAGCAGTTCTTC. It yields the protein CASSWGGKVNEQFF.

The chain employs TRBV18 and TRBJ1-2, with D possibly TRBD1 on 6 matching bases. The CDR3 runs 18 residues. Germline CDR1 and CDR2: KGHSH and LQKENI. Trimming took off 2 bases at V and 2 bases at J, with 21 bases between the two ends. This CDR3 reads CASSPGVRRTAYNYGYTF. The CDR3 DNA reads TGTGCCAGCTCACCAGGGGTCAGGCGGACAGCCTACAACTATGGCTACACCTTC.

V gene TRBV29-1 combines with J gene TRBJ2-1, with D possibly being TRBD2 (7 bases). Trimming removed 4 bases at V and 2 bases at J, with 12 bases between. CDR3 size: 14 residues. Looked up from germline, CDR1 is SQVTM and CDR2 is ANQGSEA. The CDR3 sequence: CSVGGGLTYNEQFF. The CDR3 DNA follows: TGCAGCGTTGGGGGGGGGCTAACCTACAATGAGCAGTTCTTC.

The chain combines TRBV21-1 with TRBJ2-1; the D call TRBD1 from the table was never checked on the DNA. TRBV21-1 counts as a pseudogene. This CDR3 is 16 amino acids long. Here the CDR3 DNA reads TGTGCCAGCAGCAACCGAGGACAGGGACAGGCGAATGAGCAGTTCTTC. Translation gives CASSNRGQGQANEQFF.

The CDR3 DNA sequence: TGTGCCAGCAGTGAAGTAGGGGGGGCTGGGGCCAACGTCCTGACTTTC. Translating it yields CASSEVGGAGANVLTF. The J gene is TRBJ2-6, the V gene TRBV6-4; D possibly corresponds to TRBD2 (7 bases). Trimming pared 3 bases from V and 2 bases from J, leaving 11 bases between. The CDR3 loop spans 16 amino acids. CDR1 and CDR2 (germline): MRHNA, SNTAGT.

This clone was picked up a small number of times. This chain connects TRBV5-1 to TRBJ2-3; a weak D match, TRBD1 (6 bases). V gave up 4 bases and J gave up 1 base, with 16 bases separating them. The CDR3 totals 16 residues. Per the germline V gene, CDR1 is SGHRS and CDR2 is YFSETQ. CDR3 sequence (DNA): TGCGCCAGCAGCCCAGGGGATCTCGGGGGCACAGATACGCAGTATTTT. Amino acid sequence: CASSPGDLGGTDTQYF.

V gene TRBV10-3 combines with J gene TRBJ1-4; D is uncertain. The CDR3 is 17 residues long. V was cut by 3 bases and J by 0 bases, with 14 bases left in between. Germline values: CDR1 ENHRY, CDR2 SYGVKD. The CDR3 sequence is CAISDRGQVATNEKLFF. The CDR3 region has the DNA TGTGCCATCAGTGACCGCGGGCAGGTCGCAACTAATGAAAAACTGTTTTTT.